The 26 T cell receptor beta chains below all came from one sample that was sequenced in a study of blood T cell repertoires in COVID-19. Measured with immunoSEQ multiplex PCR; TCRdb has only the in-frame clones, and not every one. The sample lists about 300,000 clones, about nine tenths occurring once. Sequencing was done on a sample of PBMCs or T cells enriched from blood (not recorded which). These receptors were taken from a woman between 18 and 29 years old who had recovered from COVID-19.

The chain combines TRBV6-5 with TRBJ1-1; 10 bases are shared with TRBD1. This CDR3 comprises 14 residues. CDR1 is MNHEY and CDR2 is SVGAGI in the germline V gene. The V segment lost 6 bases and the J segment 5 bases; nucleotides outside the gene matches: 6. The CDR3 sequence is CASRLGTGETEAFF. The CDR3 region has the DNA TGTGCCAGCAGACTCGGGACAGGGGAGACTGAAGCTTTCTTT.

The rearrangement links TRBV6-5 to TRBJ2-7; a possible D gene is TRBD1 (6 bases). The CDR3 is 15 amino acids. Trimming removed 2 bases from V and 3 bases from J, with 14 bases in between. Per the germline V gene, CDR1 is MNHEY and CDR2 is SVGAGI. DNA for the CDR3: TGTGCCAGCAGTTACGCCCCACAGGGTAACTACGAGCAGTACTTC. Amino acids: CASSYAPQGNYEQYF.

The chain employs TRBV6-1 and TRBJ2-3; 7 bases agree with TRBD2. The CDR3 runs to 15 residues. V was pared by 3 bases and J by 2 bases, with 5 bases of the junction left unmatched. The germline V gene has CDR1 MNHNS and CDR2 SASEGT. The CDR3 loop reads CASSDPRDYTDTQYF. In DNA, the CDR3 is TGTGCCAGCAGTGACCCCCGGGACTACACAGATACGCAGTATTTT.

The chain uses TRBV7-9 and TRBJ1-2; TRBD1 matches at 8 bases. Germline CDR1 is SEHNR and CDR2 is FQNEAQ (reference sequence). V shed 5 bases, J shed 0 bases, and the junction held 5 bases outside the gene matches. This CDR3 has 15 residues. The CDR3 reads CASSPRTGTNYGYTF. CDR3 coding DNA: TGTGCCAGCAGCCCTCGGACAGGGACTAACTATGGCTACACCTTC.

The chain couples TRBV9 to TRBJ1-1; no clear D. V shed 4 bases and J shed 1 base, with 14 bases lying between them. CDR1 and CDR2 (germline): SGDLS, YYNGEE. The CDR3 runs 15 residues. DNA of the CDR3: TGTGCCAGCAGCCCCCAGGCCATAGGGAACACTGAAGCTTTCTTT. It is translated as CASSPQAIGNTEAFF.

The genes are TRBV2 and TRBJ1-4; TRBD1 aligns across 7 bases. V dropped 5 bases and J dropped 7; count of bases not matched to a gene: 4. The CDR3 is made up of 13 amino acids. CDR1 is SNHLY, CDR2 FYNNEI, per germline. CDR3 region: CASSRQGGEKLFF. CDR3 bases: TGTGCCAGCAGTAGACAGGGCGGTGAAAAACTGTTTTTT.

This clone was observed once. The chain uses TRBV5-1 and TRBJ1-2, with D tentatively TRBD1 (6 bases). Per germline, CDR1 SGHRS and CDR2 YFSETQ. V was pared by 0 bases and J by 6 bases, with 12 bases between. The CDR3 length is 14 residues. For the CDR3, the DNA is TGCGCCAGCAGCTTGGCCGACAGGTTGGATGGCTACACCTTC. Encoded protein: CASSLADRLDGYTF. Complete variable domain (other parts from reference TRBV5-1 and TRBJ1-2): KAGVTQTPRYLIKTRGQQVTLSCSPISGHRSVSWYQQTPGQGLQFLFEYFSETQRNKGNFPGRFSGRQFSNSRSEMNVSTLELGDSALYLCASSLADRLDGYTFGSGTRLTVV.

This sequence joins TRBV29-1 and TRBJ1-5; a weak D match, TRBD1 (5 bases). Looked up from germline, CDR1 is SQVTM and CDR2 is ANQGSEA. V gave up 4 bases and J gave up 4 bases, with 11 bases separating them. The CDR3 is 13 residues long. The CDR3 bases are TGCAGCGTTGCGGGGGTCGGAAATCAGCCCCAGCATTTT. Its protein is CSVAGVGNQPQHF.

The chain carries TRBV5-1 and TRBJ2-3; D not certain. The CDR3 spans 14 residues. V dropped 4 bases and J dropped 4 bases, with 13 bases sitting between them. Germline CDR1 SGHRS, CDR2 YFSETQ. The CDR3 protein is CASSESPTPDTQYF. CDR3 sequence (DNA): TGCGCCAGCAGCGAGAGCCCTACCCCAGATACGCAGTATTTT.

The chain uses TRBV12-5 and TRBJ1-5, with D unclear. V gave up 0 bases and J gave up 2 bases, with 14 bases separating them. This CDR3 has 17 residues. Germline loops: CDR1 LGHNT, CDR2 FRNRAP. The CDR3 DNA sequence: TGTGCTAGTGGTTTGGTCCGCGTTTTAGAAGGCAATCAGCCCCAGCATTTT. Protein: CASGLVRVLEGNQPQHF.

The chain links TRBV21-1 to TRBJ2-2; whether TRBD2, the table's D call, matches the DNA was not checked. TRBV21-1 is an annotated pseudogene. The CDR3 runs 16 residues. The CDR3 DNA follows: TGTGCCAGCAGCAATAGCGGGGTGAAAAACACCGGGGAGCTGTTTTTT. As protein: CASSNSGVKNTGELFF.

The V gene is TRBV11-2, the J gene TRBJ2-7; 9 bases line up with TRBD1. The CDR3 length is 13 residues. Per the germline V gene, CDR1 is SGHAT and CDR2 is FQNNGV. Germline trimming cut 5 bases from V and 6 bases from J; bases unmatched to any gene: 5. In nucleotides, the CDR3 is TGTGCCAGCAGCCCGGGACAGGGTGGCGAGCAGTACTTC. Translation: CASSPGQGGEQYF.

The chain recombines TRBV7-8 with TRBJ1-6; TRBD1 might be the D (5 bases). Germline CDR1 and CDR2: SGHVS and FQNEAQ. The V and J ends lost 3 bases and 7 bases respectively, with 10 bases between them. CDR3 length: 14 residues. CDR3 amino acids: CASSLLTDNSPLHF. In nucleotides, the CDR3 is TGTGCCAGCAGCTTGCTGACAGACAATTCACCCCTCCACTTT.

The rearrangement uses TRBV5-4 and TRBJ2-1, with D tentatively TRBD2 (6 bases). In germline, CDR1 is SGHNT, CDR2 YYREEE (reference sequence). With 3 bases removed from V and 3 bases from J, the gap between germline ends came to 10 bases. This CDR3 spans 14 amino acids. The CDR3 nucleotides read TGTGCCAGCAGCTACAAGGGACTCTACAATGAGCAGTTCTTC. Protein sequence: CASSYKGLYNEQFF.

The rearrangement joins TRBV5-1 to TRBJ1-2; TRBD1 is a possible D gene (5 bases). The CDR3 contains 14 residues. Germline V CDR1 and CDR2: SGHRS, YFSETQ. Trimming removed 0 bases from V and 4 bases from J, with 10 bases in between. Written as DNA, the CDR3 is TGCGCCAGCAGCTTGGGACAGTACGGCTATGGCTACACCTTC. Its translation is CASSLGQYGYGYTF.

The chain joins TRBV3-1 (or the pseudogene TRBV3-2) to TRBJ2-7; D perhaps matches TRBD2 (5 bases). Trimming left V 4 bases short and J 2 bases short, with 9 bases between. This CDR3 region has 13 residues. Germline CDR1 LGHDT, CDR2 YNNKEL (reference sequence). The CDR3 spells CASSPSSAYEQYF. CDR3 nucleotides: TGTGCCAGCAGCCCTAGCAGCGCCTACGAGCAGTACTTC.

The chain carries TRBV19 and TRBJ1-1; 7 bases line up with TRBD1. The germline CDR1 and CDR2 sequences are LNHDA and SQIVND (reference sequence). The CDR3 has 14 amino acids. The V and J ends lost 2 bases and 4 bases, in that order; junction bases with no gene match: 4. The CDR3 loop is CASSITGAGTEAFF. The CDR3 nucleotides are TGTGCCAGTAGTATAACAGGGGCGGGCACTGAAGCTTTCTTT.

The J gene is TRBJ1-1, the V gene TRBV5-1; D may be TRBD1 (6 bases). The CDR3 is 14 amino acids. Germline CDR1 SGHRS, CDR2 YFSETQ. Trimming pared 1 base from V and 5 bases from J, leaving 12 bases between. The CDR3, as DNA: TGCGCCAGCAGCTTGCCTCGGCAGGGGACTGAAGCTTTCTTT. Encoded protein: CASSLPRQGTEAFF.

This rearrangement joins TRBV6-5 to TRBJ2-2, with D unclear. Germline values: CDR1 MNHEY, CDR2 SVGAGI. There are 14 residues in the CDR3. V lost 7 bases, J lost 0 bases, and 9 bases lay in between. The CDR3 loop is CASKRGSNTGELFF. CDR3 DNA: TGTGCCAGCAAGCGTGGGTCGAACACCGGGGAGCTGTTTTTT.

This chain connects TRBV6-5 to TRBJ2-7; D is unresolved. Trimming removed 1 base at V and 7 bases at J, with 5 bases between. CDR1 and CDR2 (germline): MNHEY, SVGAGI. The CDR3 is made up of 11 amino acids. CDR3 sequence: CASSYLREQYF. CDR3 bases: TGTGCCAGCAGTTACTTGCGGGAGCAGTACTTC.

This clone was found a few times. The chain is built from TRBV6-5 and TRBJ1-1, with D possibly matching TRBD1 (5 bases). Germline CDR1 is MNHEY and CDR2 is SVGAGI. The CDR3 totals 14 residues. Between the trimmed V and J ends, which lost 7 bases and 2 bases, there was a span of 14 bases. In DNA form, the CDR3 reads TGTGCCAGCACGAGACAGCAGCTCAACACTGAAGCTTTCTTT. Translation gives CASTRQQLNTEAFF.

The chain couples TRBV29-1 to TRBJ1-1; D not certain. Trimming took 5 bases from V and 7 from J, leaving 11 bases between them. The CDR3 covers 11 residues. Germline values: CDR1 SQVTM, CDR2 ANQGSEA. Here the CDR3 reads CSVRREFEAFF. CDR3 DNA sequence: TGCAGCGTTAGGAGAGAATTTGAAGCTTTCTTT.

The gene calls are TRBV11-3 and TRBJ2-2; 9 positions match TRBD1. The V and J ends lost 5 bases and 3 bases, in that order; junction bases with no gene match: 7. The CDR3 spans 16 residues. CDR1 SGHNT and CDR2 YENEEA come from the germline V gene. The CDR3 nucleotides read TGTGCCAGCAGCCCAAGGACAGGGGATTACACCGGGGAGCTGTTTTTT. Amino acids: CASSPRTGDYTGELFF.

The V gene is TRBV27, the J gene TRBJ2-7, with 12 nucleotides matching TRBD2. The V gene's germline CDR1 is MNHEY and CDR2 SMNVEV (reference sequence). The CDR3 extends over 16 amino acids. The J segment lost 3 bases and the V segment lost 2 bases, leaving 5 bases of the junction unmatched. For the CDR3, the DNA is TGTGCCAGCAGTTTACTAGCGGGAGGGTTTGTCTACGAGCAGTACTTC. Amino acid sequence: CASSLLAGGFVYEQYF.

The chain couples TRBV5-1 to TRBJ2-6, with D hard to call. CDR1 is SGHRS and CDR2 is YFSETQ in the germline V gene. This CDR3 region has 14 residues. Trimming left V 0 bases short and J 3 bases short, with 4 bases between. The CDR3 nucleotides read TGCGCCAGCAGCTTGGACGGTGGGGCCAACGTCCTGACTTTC. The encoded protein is CASSLDGGANVLTF.

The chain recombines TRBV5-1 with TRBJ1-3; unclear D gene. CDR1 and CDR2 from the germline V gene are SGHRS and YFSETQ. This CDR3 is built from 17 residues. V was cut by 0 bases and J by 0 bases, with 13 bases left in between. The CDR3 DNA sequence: TGCGCCAGCAGCTTGGATGGAGGTCCTTCCTCTGGAAACACCATATATTTT. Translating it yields CASSLDGGPSSGNTIYF.